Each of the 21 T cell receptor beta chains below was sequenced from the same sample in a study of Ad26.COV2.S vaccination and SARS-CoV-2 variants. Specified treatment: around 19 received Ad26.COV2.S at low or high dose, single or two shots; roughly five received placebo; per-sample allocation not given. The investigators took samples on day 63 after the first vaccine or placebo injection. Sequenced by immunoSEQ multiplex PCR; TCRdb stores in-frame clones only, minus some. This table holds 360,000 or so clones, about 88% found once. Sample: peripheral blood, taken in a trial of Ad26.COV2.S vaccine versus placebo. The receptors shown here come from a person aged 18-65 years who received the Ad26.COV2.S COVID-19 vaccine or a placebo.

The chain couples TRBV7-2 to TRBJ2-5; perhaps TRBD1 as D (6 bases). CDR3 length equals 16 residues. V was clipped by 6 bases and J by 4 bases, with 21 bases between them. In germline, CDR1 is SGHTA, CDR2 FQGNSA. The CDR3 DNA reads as TGTGCCAGCAGTTCCGGGCCTGGCAGGGGCACAGAGACCCAGTACTTC. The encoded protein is CASSSGPGRGTETQYF.

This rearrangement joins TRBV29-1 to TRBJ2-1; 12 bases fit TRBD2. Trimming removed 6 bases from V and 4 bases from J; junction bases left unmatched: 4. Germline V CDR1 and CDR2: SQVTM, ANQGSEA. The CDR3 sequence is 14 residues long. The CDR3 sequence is CSVGLAGTYNEQFF. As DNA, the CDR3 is TGCAGCGTCGGACTAGCGGGGACGTACAATGAGCAGTTCTTC.

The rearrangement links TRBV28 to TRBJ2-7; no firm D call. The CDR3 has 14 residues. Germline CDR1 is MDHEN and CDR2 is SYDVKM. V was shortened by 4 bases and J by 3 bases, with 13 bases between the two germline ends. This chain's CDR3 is CASSSLFGSYEQYF. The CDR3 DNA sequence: TGTGCCAGCAGTTCCCTTTTCGGCAGCTACGAGCAGTACTTC.

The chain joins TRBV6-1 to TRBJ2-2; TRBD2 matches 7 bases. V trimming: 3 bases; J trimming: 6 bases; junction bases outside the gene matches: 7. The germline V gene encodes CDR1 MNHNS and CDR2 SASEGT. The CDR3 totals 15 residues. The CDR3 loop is CASSDPGRVAGELFF. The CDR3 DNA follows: TGTGCCAGCAGTGACCCAGGGAGGGTCGCCGGGGAGCTGTTTTTT.

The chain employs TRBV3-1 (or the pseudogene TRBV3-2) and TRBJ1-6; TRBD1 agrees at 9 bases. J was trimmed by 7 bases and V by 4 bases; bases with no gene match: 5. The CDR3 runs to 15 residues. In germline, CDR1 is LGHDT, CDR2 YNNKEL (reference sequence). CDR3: CASSLRQGDNSPLHF. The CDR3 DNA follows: TGTGCCAGCAGCCTTAGACAGGGGGACAATTCACCCCTCCACTTT.

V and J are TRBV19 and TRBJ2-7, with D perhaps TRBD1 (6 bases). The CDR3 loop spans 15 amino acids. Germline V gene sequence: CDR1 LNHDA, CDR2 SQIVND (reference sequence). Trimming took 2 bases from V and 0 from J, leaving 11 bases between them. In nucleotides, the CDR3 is TGTGCCAGTAGTATACAGGGGAGAGGCTCCTACGAGCAGTACTTC. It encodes CASSIQGRGSYEQYF.

For the CDR3, the DNA is TGCGCCAGCAGCTACAAGGGACTAGCGGGAGTGTACAATGAGCAGTTCTTC. This sequence encodes CASSYKGLAGVYNEQFF. The rearrangement links TRBV5-1 to TRBJ2-1, with 14 bases lining up with TRBD2. This CDR3 is 17 amino acids long. Germline V gives CDR1 SGHRS, CDR2 YFSETQ. J lost 4 bases, V lost 3 bases, and 6 bases had no gene match.

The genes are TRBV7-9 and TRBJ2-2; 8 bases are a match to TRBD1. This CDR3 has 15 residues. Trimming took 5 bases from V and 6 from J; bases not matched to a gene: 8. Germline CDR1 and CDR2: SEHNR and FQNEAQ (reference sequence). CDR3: CASSTDRGVPGELFF. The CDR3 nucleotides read TGTGCCAGCAGCACCGACAGGGGAGTCCCCGGGGAGCTGTTTTTT.

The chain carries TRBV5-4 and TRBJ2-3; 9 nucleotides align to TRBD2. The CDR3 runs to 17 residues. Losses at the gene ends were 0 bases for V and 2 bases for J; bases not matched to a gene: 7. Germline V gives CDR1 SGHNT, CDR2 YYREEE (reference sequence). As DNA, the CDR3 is TGTGCCAGCAGCTTGGCCCCTAGCGGGATGTTCACAGATACGCAGTATTTT. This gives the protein CASSLAPSGMFTDTQYF. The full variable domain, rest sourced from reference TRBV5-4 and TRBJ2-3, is ETGVTQSPTHLIKTRGQQVTLRCSSQSGHNTVSWYQQALGQGPQFIFQYYREEENGRGNFPPRFSGLQFPNYSSELNVNALELDDSALYLCASSLAPSGMFTDTQYFGPGTRLTVL.

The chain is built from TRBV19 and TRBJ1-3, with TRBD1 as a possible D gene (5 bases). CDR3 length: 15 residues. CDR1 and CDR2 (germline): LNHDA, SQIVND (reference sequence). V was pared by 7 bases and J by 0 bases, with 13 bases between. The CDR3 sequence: CASNGAGGSGNTIYF. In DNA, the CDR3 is TGTGCCAGTAACGGGGCCGGGGGCTCTGGAAACACCATATATTTT.

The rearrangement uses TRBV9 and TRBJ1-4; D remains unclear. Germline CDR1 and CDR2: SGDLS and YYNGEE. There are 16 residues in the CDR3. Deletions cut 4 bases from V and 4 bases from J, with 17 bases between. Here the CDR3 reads CASSSGGRLHNEKLFF. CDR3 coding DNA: TGTGCCAGCAGCTCAGGAGGACGGTTACATAATGAAAAACTGTTTTTT.

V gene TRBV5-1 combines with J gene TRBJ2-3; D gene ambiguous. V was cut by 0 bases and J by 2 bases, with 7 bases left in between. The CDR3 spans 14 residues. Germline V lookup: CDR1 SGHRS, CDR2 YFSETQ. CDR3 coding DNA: TGCGCCAGCAGCTTGGGAAGGTCCACAGATACGCAGTATTTT. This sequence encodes CASSLGRSTDTQYF. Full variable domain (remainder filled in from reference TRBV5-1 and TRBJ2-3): KAGVTQTPRYLIKTRGQQVTLSCSPISGHRSVSWYQQTPGQGLQFLFEYFSETQRNKGNFPGRFSGRQFSNSRSEMNVSTLELGDSALYLCASSLGRSTDTQYFGPGTRLTVL.

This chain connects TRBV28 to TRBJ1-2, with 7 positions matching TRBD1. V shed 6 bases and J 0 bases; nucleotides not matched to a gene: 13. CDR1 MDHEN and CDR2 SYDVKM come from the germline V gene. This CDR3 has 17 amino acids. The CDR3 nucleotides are TGTGCCAGCAGCACGGACAGGTTGGCGAAAGCTAACTATGGCTACACCTTC. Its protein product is CASSTDRLAKANYGYTF.

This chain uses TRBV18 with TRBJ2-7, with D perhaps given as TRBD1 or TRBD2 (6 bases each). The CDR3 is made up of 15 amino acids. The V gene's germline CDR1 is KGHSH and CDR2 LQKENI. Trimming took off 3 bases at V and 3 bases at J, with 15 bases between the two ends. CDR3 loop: CASSPGGVGGYEQYF. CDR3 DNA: TGTGCCAGCTCACCGGGGGGAGTAGGGGGCTACGAGCAGTACTTC.

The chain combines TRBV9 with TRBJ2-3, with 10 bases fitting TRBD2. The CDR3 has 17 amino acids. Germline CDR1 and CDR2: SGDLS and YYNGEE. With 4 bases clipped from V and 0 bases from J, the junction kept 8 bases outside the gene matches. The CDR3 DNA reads TGTGCCAGCAGCTCGGGACTAGCGCCTCTAAGCACAGATACGCAGTATTTT. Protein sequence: CASSSGLAPLSTDTQYF.

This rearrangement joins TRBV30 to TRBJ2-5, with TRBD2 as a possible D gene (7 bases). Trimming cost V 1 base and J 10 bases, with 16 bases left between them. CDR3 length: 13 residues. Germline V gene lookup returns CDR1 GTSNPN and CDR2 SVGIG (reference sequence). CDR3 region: CAWSGAAGGRQYF. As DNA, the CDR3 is TGTGCCTGGAGTGGGGCCGCCGGGGGGCGCCAGTACTTC.

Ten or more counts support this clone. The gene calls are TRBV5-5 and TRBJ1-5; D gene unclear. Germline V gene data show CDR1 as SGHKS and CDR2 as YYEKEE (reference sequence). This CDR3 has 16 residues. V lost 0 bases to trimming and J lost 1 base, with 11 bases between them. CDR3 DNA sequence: TGTGCCAGCAGCTTGGGGGTGGGAGGGAGCAATCAGCCCCAGCATTTT. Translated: CASSLGVGGSNQPQHF.

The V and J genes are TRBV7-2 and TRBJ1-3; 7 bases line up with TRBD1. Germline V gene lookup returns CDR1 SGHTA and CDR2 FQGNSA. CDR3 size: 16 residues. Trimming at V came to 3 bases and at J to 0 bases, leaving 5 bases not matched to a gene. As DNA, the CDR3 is TGTGCCAGCAGCTTCGGACAGGCCGCCTCTGGAAACACCATATATTTT. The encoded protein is CASSFGQAASGNTIYF.

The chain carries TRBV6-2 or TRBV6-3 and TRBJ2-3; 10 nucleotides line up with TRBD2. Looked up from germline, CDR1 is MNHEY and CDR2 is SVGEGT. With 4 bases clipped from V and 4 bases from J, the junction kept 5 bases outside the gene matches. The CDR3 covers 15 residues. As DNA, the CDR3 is TGTGCCAGCAGTTCAACTAGCGGGATGGCAGATACGCAGTATTTT. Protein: CASSSTSGMADTQYF.

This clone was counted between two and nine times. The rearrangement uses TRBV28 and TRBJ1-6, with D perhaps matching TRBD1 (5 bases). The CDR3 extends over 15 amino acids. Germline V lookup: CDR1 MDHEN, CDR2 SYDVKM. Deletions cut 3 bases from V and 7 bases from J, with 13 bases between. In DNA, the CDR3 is TGTGCCAGCAGTTTTTGGGGCAGCCGGAATTCACCCCTCCACTTT. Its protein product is CASSFWGSRNSPLHF. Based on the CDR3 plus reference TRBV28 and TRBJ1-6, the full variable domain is DVKVTQSSRYLVKRTGEKVFLECVQDMDHENMFWYRQDPGLGLRLIYFSYDVKMKEKGDIPEGYSVSREKKERFSLILESASTNQTSMYLCASSFWGSRNSPLHFGNGTRLTVT.

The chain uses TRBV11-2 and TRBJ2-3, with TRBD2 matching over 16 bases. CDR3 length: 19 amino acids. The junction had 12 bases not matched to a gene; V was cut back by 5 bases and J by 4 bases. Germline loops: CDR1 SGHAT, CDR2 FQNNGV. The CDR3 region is CASSLGLAGGPGFPDTQYF. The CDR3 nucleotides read TGTGCCAGCAGCCTGGGACTAGCGGGAGGGCCGGGGTTCCCAGATACGCAGTATTTT. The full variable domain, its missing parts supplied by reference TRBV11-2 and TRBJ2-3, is EAGVAQSPRYKIIEKRQSVAFWCNPISGHATLYWYQQILGQGPKLLIQFQNNGVVDDSQLPKDRFSAERLKGVDSTLKIQPAKLEDSAVYLCASSLGLAGGPGFPDTQYFGPGTRLTVL.